This T cell receptor beta chain stems from a study of blood T cell repertoires in COVID-19. On the study more broadly: Samples taken during acute and convalescent COVID-19 were collected in the United States, Italy and Spain. From T cells, B-cell-depleted T cells, or PBMCs came the material, which was cDNA or gDNA.

J was trimmed by 2 bases and V by 0 bases; bases with no gene match: 1. This CDR3 comprises 14 residues. Germline V gene sequence: CDR1 SGHRS, CDR2 YFSETQ. The authors' processing: Estimation of nucleated cell counts relied on the amplification of reference gene primers. TCRdb's table, derived via immunoSEQ multiplex PCR, lists solely in-frame clones and lacks some. V, J and clone size were drawn from that table, and D and trimming were deduced from the DNA. The sample records 150,000 to 200,000 clones, 70% to 90% being singletons. The chain is built from TRBV5-1 and TRBJ2-5; 7 positions match TRBD1. Sequencing was done on a sample of peripheral blood. The receptor was isolated from a woman in her twenties or thirties with acute or convalescent COVID-19. In DNA, the CDR3 is TGCGCCAGCAGCTTGGAGACAGGGCAAGAGACCCAGTACTTC. Its protein is CASSLETGQETQYF.